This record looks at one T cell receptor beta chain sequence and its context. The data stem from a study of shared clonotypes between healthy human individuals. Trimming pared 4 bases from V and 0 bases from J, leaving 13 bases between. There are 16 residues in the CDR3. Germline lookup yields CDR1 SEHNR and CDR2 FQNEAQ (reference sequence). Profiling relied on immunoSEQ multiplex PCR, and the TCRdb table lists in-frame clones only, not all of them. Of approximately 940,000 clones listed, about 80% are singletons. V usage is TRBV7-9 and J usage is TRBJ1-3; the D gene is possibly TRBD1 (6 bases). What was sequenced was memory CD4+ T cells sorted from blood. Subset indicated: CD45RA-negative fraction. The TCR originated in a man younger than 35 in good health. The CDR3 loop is CASSYTGLSSGNTIYF. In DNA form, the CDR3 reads TGTGCCAGCAGCTATACAGGGCTGAGCTCTGGAAACACCATATATTTT.